This T cell receptor (beta chain) was recovered during a study of regulatory T cells in long-lasting Graves disease (dated by TCRdb to about 2021). A note on the overall study: Newly diagnosed Graves' disease patients had taken antithyroid drugs for less than 3 months. This study used TCR sequencing and RNA sequencing of peripheral blood to compare persistent Graves' disease patients against newly diagnosed Graves' disease patients. The study took place in China and was registered as a clinical trial. A total of 35 or so samples underwent TCR sequencing: about 13 from persistent and roughly 20 from newly diagnosed Graves' disease patients. Summary of the overall study and its limitations: Sequencing and analysis were limited to the TCR beta chain. Persistent Graves' disease patients showed lower TCR Shannon entropy and fewer highly expanded clones than newly diagnosed patients, suggesting clonal expansion. As a limitation, the authors acknowledged that the small sample size may reduce accuracy. TRBV28, TRBJ1-2 and TRBJ2-5 were preferentially used in persistent disease, while TRBV20-1 and TRBJ2-1 were favored in newly diagnosed disease. A larger number of public clonotypes was shared among persistent patients (around 2,700) than among newly diagnosed patients (around 970). The study examined only peripheral blood because the primary lesion, thyroid tissue, could not be accessed.

V sheds 4 bases and J sheds 6 bases, leaving 15 bases between their ends. In the germline V gene (reference sequence), CDR1 corresponds to PRHDT and CDR2 to FYEKMQ. Including the terminal cysteine and phenylalanine, the CDR3 comprises 14 residues. Only CDR3 DNA is held: 42 bases, read in frame from base 1. Libraries came from multiplex PCR. Sequencing was carried out with an Illumina HiSeq 4000. iRepertoire HTBI primers and Arm-PCR amplification of CDR3 regions were used to construct TCR beta libraries. Before sequencing, the PCR products underwent gel purification. The paper's processing steps were these. Gene usage analysis of CDR3 amino acid clonotypes used the roughly 62 TRBV and some 13 TRBJ segments found across samples. Filtered high-quality paired reads were merged into contigs using COPE and FqMerger. Contigs were aligned with BLAST to IMGT TRBV, TRBD and TRBJ reference genes, and CDR3 was defined per IMGT. Highly expanded clones were defined as clonotypes with a frequency above 0.1%. Shannon entropy was used to measure repertoire diversity, and the Gini coefficient was used to measure V-J evenness. A clonotype was considered public if more than one individual shared it. TCRdb reprocessing: public reads trimmed at Q25 with fastp, clones called with MiXCR, in-frame beta chains kept. All rows with the same CDR3 protein become a single entry with the most common DNA and genes. These V and J calls rely on TCRdb rather than the paper's analysis. The sample contains about 530,000 distinct CDR3 sequences, approximately 16% of them found a single time. 20% to 25% of the sample lies in the top ten.

Worth noting for this clonotype: Its antigen is unknown. The record has no base qualities; no much larger clone is one base away.

Interpreted using the paper, the time point label stands for: newly diagnosed GD, antithyroid drugs for less than 3 months. For both TCR sequencing and RNA sequencing, RNA was extracted from PBMCs in TRIzol. The diagnosis of Graves' disease followed American Thyroid Association guidelines. Patients for the study were recruited at an endocrinology department in Xi'an, China. Each patient gave approximately 9 milliliters of peripheral blood, collected in an EDTA anticoagulant tube. Ficoll Paque Plus density gradient separation was used to isolate PBMCs, and no further T cell sorting was performed. An Agilent 2100 Bioanalyzer and agarose gel were used to check RNA quality, while a NanoDrop 2000 measured RNA concentration. Separately, the same data were catalogued under a study of T cells in Graves' hyperthyroidism and ophthalmopathy. The second study reports: Stable Graves' hyperthyroidism was defined as no progression to ophthalmopathy during 18 months of follow-up. The hyperthyroidism patients were between 18 and 65 years old and newly diagnosed, with a disease duration of less than 2 months. The study excluded patients with uncontrolled infections, other autoimmune diseases, pregnancy or lactation. Diagnoses were based on clinical symptoms, serum thyroxine and TRAb, thyroid ultrasound and orbital computed tomography. For the first round of RT-PCR on the TCR CDR3, the HTBI primer set was used together with the Qiagen OneStep RT-PCR kit. Blood samples also contained most of the expanded thyroid clonotypes (frequency above 0.001), which suggests that blood repertoires may reflect thyroid immune responses. In cross-validation, a model built on a 13 V-J signature told ophthalmopathy apart from stable hyperthyroidism with 85% to 90% sensitivity and 81% to 82% specificity, and in testing the same model reached 80%/75%. In validation, the model predicted progression to ophthalmopathy a median of approximately 6.6 months before onset, with about 70% sensitivity and roughly 72% specificity. TCR V-J signatures able to tell the groups apart were searched for in a discovery cohort of 95 to 100 patients, of whom fewer than 45 had Graves' ophthalmopathy and 55 to 65 had stable Graves' hyperthyroidism. Prospective prediction of ophthalmopathy was tested in an independent validation cohort of 18 to 20 hyperthyroidism patients and 15 to 17 patients who later progressed to ophthalmopathy. The 95 to 100 discovery patients were randomly divided into training and test sets at a 7:3 ratio. In addition, the study compared T-cell repertoires in thyroid tissue and in blood from several Graves' hyperthyroidism patients. Once sampling was done, hyperthyroidism patients were given methimazole at a starting dose of 30 mg daily, whereas ophthalmopathy patients were given high-dose intravenous methylprednisolone. A second multiplex PCR round built the libraries, followed by size selection and purification. The libraries were sequenced on an Illumina HiSeq2000 using paired-end 100 bp reads. SOAPnuke was used to process the raw data, throwing out any read that contained adapters or uncalled bases, had a mean Phred below 15, or lacked an exact constant-primer or identifier match. High-quality paired reads were merged with COPE v1.2.5, and unique nucleotide sequences were defined as clonotypes. MiTCR v1.1 was used to align clonotypes to the IMGT TRBV, TRBD and TRBJ reference segments. Only V-J combinations with frequency above 0.0001, covering 99% to 99.2% of repertoires, were analysed. A TCS score was defined as the ratio of F50 (clonal expansion) to E x V (chaos), with BLOSUM62-based TCRdist applied between CDR3 peptides within each V-J. Welch's t-statistics and random forest reduced some 510 V-J features to roughly 13, which were used in a naive Bayes classifier (R e1071). No statistical method was used to fix the sample size in advance, and group allocation was not hidden from the investigators. TCR Vbeta CDR3 sequencing of approximately 140 peripheral blood samples (roughly 41 ophthalmopathy, 75 hyperthyroidism and some 17 progressor patients) is reported in the paper.

The sequencing used peripheral blood mononuclear cells (PBMCs), collected at new diagnosis, from a patient treated with antithyroid drugs. The receptor was isolated from a woman aged 40-60 years with Graves disease. Donor details come from another sample of the same person, matched by shared clones. The chain was built from TRBV13 and TRBJ1-1; TRBD1 is perhaps the D gene, given 5 matching bases. The DNA sequence is TGTGCCAGCAGCTACCTGGGGGGGACTCCTGAAGCTTTCTTT. The resulting protein is CASSYLGGTPEAFF.